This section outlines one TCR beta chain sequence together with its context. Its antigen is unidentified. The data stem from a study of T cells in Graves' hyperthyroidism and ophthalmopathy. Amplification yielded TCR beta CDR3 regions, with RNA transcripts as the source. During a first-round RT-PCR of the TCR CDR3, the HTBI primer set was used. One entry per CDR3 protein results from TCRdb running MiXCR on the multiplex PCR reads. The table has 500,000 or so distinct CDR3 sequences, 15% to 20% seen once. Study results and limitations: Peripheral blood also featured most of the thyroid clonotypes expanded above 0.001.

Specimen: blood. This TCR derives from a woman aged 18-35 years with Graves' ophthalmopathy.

The CDR3 nucleotides read TGTGCCAGCAGTTTAGGAGGGCGGTTGGGCTACGAGCAGTACTTC. Its protein product is CASSLGGRLGYEQYF. The rearrangement joins TRBV28 to TRBJ2-7; D may be TRBD2 (6 bases). V gave up 2 bases and J gave up 3 bases, with 14 bases separating them. This CDR3 is 15 amino acids long. Germline V gene data show CDR1 as MDHEN and CDR2 as SYDVKM.